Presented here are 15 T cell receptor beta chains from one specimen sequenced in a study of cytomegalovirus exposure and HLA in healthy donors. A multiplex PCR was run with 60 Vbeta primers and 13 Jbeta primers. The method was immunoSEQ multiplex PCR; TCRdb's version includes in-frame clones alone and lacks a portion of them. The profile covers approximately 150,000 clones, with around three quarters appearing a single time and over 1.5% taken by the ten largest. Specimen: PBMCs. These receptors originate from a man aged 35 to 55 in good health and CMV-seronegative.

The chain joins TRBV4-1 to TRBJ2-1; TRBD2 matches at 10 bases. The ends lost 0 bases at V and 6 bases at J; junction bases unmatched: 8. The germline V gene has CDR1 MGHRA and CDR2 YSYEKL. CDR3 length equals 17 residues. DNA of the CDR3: TGCGCCAGCAGCCAAGAAGTAAGGACTAGCGGCGTCAATGAGCAGTTCTTC. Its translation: CASSQEVRTSGVNEQFF.

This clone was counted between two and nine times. The CDR3 sequence: CASSQRDRGETQYF. The CDR3 DNA reads as TGTGCCAGCAGCCAACGGGACAGGGGAGAGACCCAGTACTTC. V and J are TRBV11-3 and TRBJ2-5; 10 bases align to TRBD1. Losses at the gene ends were 5 bases for V and 4 bases for J; bases not matched to a gene: 4. Germline CDR1 reads SGHNT; CDR2 reads YENEEA. The CDR3 extends over 14 amino acids.

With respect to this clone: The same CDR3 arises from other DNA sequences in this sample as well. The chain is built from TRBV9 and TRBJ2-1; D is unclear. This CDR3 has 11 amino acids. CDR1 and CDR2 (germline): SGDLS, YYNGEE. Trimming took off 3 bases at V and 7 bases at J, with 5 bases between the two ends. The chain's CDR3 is CASSARNEQFF. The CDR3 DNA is TGTGCCAGCAGCGCCAGGAATGAGCAGTTCTTC.

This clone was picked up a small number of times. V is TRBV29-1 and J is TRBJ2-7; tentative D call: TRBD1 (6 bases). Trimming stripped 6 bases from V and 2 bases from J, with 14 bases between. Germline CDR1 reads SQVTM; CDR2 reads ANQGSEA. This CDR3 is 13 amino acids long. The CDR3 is CSVKGGQAYEQYF. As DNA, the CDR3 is TGCAGCGTGAAAGGGGGACAAGCCTACGAGCAGTACTTC.

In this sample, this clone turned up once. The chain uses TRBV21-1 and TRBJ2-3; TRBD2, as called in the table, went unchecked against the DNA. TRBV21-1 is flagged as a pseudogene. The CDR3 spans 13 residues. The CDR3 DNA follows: TGTGCCAGCGGGGAGGGGGGCACAGATACGCAGTATTTT. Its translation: CASGEGGTDTQYF.

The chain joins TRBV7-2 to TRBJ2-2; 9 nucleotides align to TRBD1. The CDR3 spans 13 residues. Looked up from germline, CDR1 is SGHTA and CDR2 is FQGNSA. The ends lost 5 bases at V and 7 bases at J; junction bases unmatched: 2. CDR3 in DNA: TGTGCCAGCAGCGGGACAGGGCTCGGGGAGCTGTTTTTT. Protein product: CASSGTGLGELFF.

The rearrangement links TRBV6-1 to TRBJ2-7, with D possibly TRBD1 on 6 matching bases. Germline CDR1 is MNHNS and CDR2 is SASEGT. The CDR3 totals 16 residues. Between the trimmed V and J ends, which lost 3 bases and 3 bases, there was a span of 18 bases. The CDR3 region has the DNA TGTGCCAGCAGTGACTATCTTATCACAGGGAGCTACGAGCAGTACTTC. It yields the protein CASSDYLITGSYEQYF.

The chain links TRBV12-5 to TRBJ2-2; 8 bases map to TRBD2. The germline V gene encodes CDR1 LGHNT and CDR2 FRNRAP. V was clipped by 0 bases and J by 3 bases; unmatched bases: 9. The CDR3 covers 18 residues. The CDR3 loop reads CASGLVSVSGIYTGELFF. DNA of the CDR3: TGTGCTAGTGGTTTGGTATCGGTTAGCGGGATTTACACCGGGGAGCTGTTTTTT.

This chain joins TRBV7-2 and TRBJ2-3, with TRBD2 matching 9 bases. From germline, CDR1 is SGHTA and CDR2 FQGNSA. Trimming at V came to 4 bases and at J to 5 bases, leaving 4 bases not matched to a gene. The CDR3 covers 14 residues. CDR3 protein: CASSSRRGGDTQYF. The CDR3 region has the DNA TGTGCCAGCAGCTCCCGGCGGGGGGGAGATACGCAGTATTTT. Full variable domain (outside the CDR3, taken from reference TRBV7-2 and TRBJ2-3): GAGVSQSPSNKVTEKGKDVELRCDPISGHTALYWYRQSLGQGLEFLIYFQGNSAPDKSGLPSDRFSAERTGGSVSTLTIQRTQQEDSAVYLCASSSRRGGDTQYFGPGTRLTVL.

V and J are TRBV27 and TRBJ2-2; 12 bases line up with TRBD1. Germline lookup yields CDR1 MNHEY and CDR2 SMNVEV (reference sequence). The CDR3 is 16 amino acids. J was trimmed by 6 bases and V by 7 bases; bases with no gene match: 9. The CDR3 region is CASTNRDRGLAGELFF. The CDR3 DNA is TGTGCCAGCACCAACCGGGACAGGGGGCTCGCCGGGGAGCTGTTTTTT.

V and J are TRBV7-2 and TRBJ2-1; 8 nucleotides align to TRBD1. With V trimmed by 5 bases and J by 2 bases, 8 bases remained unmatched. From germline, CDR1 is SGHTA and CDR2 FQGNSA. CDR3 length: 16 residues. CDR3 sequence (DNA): TGTGCCAGCAGCCCCCGGGGACAGGTCCCCTACAATGAGCAGTTCTTC. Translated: CASSPRGQVPYNEQFF.

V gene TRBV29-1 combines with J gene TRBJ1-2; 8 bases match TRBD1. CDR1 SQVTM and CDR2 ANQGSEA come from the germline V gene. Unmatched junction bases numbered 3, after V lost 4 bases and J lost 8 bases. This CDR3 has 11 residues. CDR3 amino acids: CSVAGGEGYTF. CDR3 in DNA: TGCAGCGTTGCAGGGGGCGAAGGCTACACCTTC.

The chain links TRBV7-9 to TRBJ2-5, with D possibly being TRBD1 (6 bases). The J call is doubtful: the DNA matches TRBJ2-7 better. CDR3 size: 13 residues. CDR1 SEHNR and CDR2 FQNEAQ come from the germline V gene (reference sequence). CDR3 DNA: TGTGCCAGCAGCCCGTGGACAGACTACGAGCAGTACTTC. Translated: CASSPWTDYEQYF.

The CDR3 DNA is TGTGCCAGCCGGTCTGCAGGACAGGGCTACGAGCAGTACTTC. Amino acids: CASRSAGQGYEQYF. The chain carries TRBV5-4 and TRBJ2-7; 8 bases line up with TRBD1. V was clipped by 7 bases and J by 3 bases; unmatched bases: 9. This CDR3 has 14 amino acids. From germline, CDR1 is SGHNT and CDR2 YYREEE (reference sequence).

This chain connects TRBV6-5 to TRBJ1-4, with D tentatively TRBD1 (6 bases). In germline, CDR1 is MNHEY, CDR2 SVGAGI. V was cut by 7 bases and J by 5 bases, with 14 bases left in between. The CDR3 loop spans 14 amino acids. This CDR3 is CASTPGRGNEKLFF. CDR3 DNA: TGTGCCAGCACCCCCGGGAGGGGGAATGAAAAACTGTTTTTT.